This passage covers 30 T cell receptor beta chains from one sample sequenced in a study of control samples from healthy donors and cancer patients. Measured with immunoSEQ multiplex PCR; TCRdb has only the in-frame clones, and not every one. Here the sample spans roughly 120,000 clones, 85% to 90% being singletons. Sequenced sample: blood. These TCRs come from a woman aged 70-85 years in good health.

This clone appeared once. The rearrangement links TRBV7-9 to TRBJ1-1; 7 bases match TRBD1. The V gene end was trimmed by 5 bases and the J gene end by 0 bases; junction bases not matched to a gene: 9. This CDR3 spans 16 amino acids. Per the germline V gene, CDR1 is SEHNR and CDR2 is FQNEAQ (reference sequence). CDR3 DNA sequence: TGTGCCAGCAGCAACCGGGACAGCCTCATGAACACTGAAGCTTTCTTT. Its protein product is CASSNRDSLMNTEAFF.

The V call is TRBV5-1, the J call TRBJ1-3, with D uncertain. The V end was cut by 5 bases, the J end by 0 bases, with 9 bases between. Per the germline V gene, CDR1 is SGHRS and CDR2 is YFSETQ. This CDR3 region has 14 residues. Written as DNA, the CDR3 is TGCGCCAGCAGAAGAGACGGCTCTGGAAACACCATATATTTT. Protein product: CASRRDGSGNTIYF.

This rearrangement joins TRBV20-1 to TRBJ2-7; D unclear. Germline V lookup: CDR1 DFQATT, CDR2 SNEGSKA (reference sequence). This CDR3 contains 11 residues. Between the trimmed V and J ends, which lost 6 bases and 5 bases, there was a span of 11 bases. In nucleotides, the CDR3 is TGCAGTGCGCAACAGATACACGAGCAGTACTTC. Encoded protein: CSAQQIHEQYF.

A word on this clone: Its ends do not fully match the called genes, so a read error is possible. This chain uses TRBV7-2 with TRBJ2-7, with a possible D match to TRBD1 (9 bases). Germline CDR1 reads SGHTA; CDR2 reads FQGNSA. The CDR3 totals 13 residues. Here the CDR3 DNA reads TGTGCCAGCAGCTATAGCGGGGACAGGGAGAGGGACTTC. Translating gives CASSYSGDRERDF. The variable domain in full, completed from reference TRBV7-2 and TRBJ2-7, reads GAGVSQSPSNKVTEKGKDVELRCDPISGHTALYWYRQSLGQGLEFLIYFQGNSAPDKSGLPSDRFSAERTGGSVSTLTIQRTQQEDSAVYLCASSYSGDRERDFGPGTRLTVT.

The genes are TRBV28 and TRBJ2-5; D is ambiguous. The V gene lost 8 bases and the J gene lost 5 bases, with 12 bases spanning the gap. Germline V gives CDR1 MDHEN, CDR2 SYDVKM. CDR3 length: 12 amino acids. CDR3 residues: CASSPQLETQYF. The DNA of the CDR3 is TGTGCCAGCTCCCCCCAGCTTGAGACCCAGTACTTC. The full variable domain, its missing parts supplied by reference TRBV28 and TRBJ2-5, is DVKVTQSSRYLVKRTGEKVFLECVQDMDHENMFWYRQDPGLGLRLIYFSYDVKMKEKGDIPEGYSVSREKKERFSLILESASTNQTSMYLCASSPQLETQYFGPGTRLLVL.

The rearrangement links TRBV19 to TRBJ1-1; D is unclear. The germline gives CDR1 LNHDA, CDR2 SQIVND (reference sequence). The CDR3 has 14 amino acids. The germline V and J ends were trimmed by 1 base and 4 bases, with 10 bases remaining between them. The CDR3, as DNA: TGTGCCAGTAGTATAGGAAGGGTGGGCACTGAAGCTTTCTTT. This sequence encodes CASSIGRVGTEAFF.

This chain uses TRBV10-3 with TRBJ2-7, with 9 bases fitting TRBD2. The CDR3 covers 14 residues. The V segment lost 4 bases and the J segment 6 bases; nucleotides outside the gene matches: 7. Per the germline V gene, CDR1 is ENHRY and CDR2 is SYGVKD. This chain's CDR3 is CAISAPSGVGEQYF. The CDR3 DNA sequence: TGTGCCATCAGTGCCCCTAGCGGGGTTGGCGAGCAGTACTTC.

The chain combines TRBV2 with TRBJ1-1; TRBD1 agrees at 11 bases. The CDR3 extends over 13 amino acids. The germline gives CDR1 SNHLY, CDR2 FYNNEI. The ends lost 8 bases at V and 5 bases at J; junction bases unmatched: 4. CDR3 DNA sequence: TGTGCCAGCGGGGGACAGGGGGGAACTGAAGCTTTCTTT. The encoded protein is CASGGQGGTEAFF. Variable domain in full (rest from reference TRBV2 and TRBJ1-1): EPEVTQTPSHQVTQMGQEVILRCVPISNHLYFYWYRQILGQKVEFLVSFYNNEISEKSEIFDDQFSVERPDGSNFTLKIRSTKLEDSAMYFCASGGQGGTEAFFGQGTRLTVV.

This rearrangement joins TRBV2 to TRBJ1-5; 7 nucleotides agree with TRBD1. V lost 6 bases, J lost 5 bases, and 4 bases stayed unmatched. The CDR3 spans 13 residues. From germline, CDR1 is SNHLY and CDR2 FYNNEI. The CDR3, as DNA: TGTGCCAGCAGCTCACAGGGGTATCAGCCCCAGCATTTT. Protein product: CASSSQGYQPQHF.

The chain links TRBV11-3 to TRBJ2-2, with a possible D match to TRBD1 (6 bases). V was pared by 3 bases and J by 2 bases, with 10 bases between. The CDR3 is 15 amino acids. From germline, CDR1 is SGHNT and CDR2 YENEEA. This CDR3 is CASSLLGTNTGELFF. In DNA form, the CDR3 reads TGTGCCAGCAGCTTGTTGGGGACAAACACCGGGGAGCTGTTTTTT.

V and J are TRBV11-2 and TRBJ2-7; D remains unclear. The germline V gene encodes CDR1 SGHAT and CDR2 FQNNGV. The CDR3 is 15 residues long. V was shortened by 2 bases and J by 2 bases, with 13 bases between the two germline ends. The CDR3 coding sequence is TGTGCCAGCAGCTTATTCCCCCAGACTCCCTACGAGCAGTACTTC. Translated: CASSLFPQTPYEQYF.

The gene calls are TRBV5-8 and TRBJ1-1; D unresolved. Germline V lookup: CDR1 SGHTS, CDR2 YDEGEE. V dropped 4 bases and J dropped 6 bases, with 16 bases sitting between them. The CDR3 totals 14 residues. The CDR3 region is CASSPRTLRAEAFF. The CDR3 bases are TGTGCCAGCAGCCCCCGGACCTTAAGGGCTGAAGCTTTCTTT.

The rearrangement uses TRBV11-2 and TRBJ2-7; 9 nucleotides agree with TRBD2. Trimming at V came to 4 bases and at J to 4 bases, leaving 11 bases not matched to a gene. Germline V gene data show CDR1 as SGHAT and CDR2 as FQNNGV. The CDR3 runs to 16 residues. The CDR3 protein is CASSSGLGLAQYEQYF. CDR3 DNA sequence: TGTGCCAGCAGCTCTGGGTTGGGACTAGCCCAATACGAGCAGTACTTC.

The table lists this clone with a count of one. V and J are TRBV13 and TRBJ1-1; weak D call: TRBD1 (5 bases). CDR1 and CDR2 (germline): PRHDT, FYEKMQ (reference sequence). Trimming took off 0 bases at V and 7 bases at J, with 12 bases between the two ends. The CDR3 is made up of 14 amino acids. The CDR3 reads CASSLGAGRVEAFF. CDR3 coding DNA: TGTGCCAGCAGCTTAGGGGCAGGGAGGGTTGAAGCTTTCTTT.

This clone was seen a few times. This chain links TRBV6-2 or TRBV6-3 with TRBJ1-1, with TRBD1 matching over 8 bases. Per the germline V gene, CDR1 is MNHEY and CDR2 is SVGEGT. Trimming took 8 bases from V and 4 from J; bases not matched to a gene: 6. The CDR3 contains 13 residues. In DNA, the CDR3 is TGTGCCAGCTGCCGAACAGGGGGCACTGAAGCTTTCTTT. It specifies CASCRTGGTEAFF.

This clone came up once. The rearrangement links TRBV19 to TRBJ1-4; 7 positions match TRBD1. CDR1 and CDR2 (germline): LNHDA, SQIVND (reference sequence). The CDR3 totals 14 residues. Trimming took 4 bases from V and 10 from J; bases not matched to a gene: 9. The CDR3 is CASSNRQGTGKLFF. The CDR3 DNA reads TGTGCCAGTAGTAACAGACAGGGAACAGGAAAACTGTTTTTT.

CDR3 residues: CASSALLAGVDTQYF. CDR3 sequence (DNA): TGTGCCAGCAGCGCCCTCCTAGCGGGAGTGGATACGCAGTATTTT. V usage is TRBV9 and J usage is TRBJ2-3; 10 nucleotides agree with TRBD2. Trimming removed 3 bases from V and 6 bases from J; junction bases left unmatched: 7. The CDR3 is 15 amino acids. Germline V CDR1 and CDR2: SGDLS, YYNGEE.

The V and J genes are TRBV5-6 and TRBJ2-1, with 10 bases matching TRBD2. There are 15 residues in the CDR3. Germline CDR1 reads SGHDT; CDR2 reads YYEEEE. Trimming took 5 bases from V and 8 from J; bases not matched to a gene: 10. CDR3 DNA sequence: TGTGCCAGCAGTCTGACGCCCAGCGGGGGGGATGAGCAGTTCTTC. This sequence encodes CASSLTPSGGDEQFF.

The chain carries TRBV19 and TRBJ1-3, with TRBD1 matching 7 bases. Losses at the gene ends were 8 bases for V and 1 base for J; bases not matched to a gene: 5. The length of the CDR3 is 14 residues. Per the germline V gene, CDR1 is LNHDA and CDR2 is SQIVND (reference sequence). The CDR3 sequence is CASRNRGSGNTIYF. The CDR3 bases are TGTGCCAGTCGAAACAGGGGTTCTGGAAACACCATATATTTT.

This chain joins TRBV6-4 and TRBJ2-2; TRBD2 matches at 9 bases. With V trimmed by 3 bases and J by 6 bases, 11 bases remained unmatched. CDR1 MRHNA and CDR2 SNTAGT come from the germline V gene. CDR3 length equals 17 residues. The CDR3 sequence: CASSEIAGAAEAGELFF. The CDR3 DNA reads TGTGCCAGCAGTGAAATAGCGGGGGCCGCCGAGGCCGGGGAGCTGTTTTTT.

The V call is TRBV5-1, the J call TRBJ1-3; perhaps TRBD1 as D (5 bases). Germline V gene data show CDR1 as SGHRS and CDR2 as YFSETQ. V was clipped by 0 bases and J by 1 base, with 5 bases between them. The CDR3 runs 14 residues. CDR3 coding DNA: TGCGCCAGCAGCTTGGGACAGTCTGGAAACACCATATATTTT. It translates to CASSLGQSGNTIYF.

The chain is built from TRBV5-4 and TRBJ2-5; no clear D. This CDR3 is built from 13 residues. V dropped 4 bases and J dropped 5 bases, with 12 bases sitting between them. Germline CDR1 is SGHNT and CDR2 is YYREEE (reference sequence). The CDR3 DNA is TGTGCCAGCAGCCCCGATCCCGGGGAGACCCAGTACTTC. Amino acids: CASSPDPGETQYF.

V and J are TRBV19 and TRBJ1-1, with D unresolved. Germline assignment: CDR1 LNHDA and CDR2 SQIVND (reference sequence). Trimming cost V 3 bases and J 3 bases, with 8 bases left between them. This CDR3 spans 13 amino acids. CDR3 sequence (DNA): TGTGCCAGTAGTATGAAGGCAGACACTGAAGCTTTCTTT. This translates into CASSMKADTEAFF.

V usage is TRBV7-8 and J usage is TRBJ1-4, with D uncertain. V was cut by 3 bases and J by 10 bases, with 9 bases left in between. The CDR3 is made up of 12 amino acids. The V gene's germline CDR1 is SGHVS and CDR2 FQNEAQ. The CDR3 reads CASSLAQGKLFF. The CDR3 nucleotides read TGTGCCAGCAGCTTGGCCCAAGGAAAACTGTTTTTT.

V and J are TRBV19 and TRBJ2-1, with D possibly matching TRBD2 (6 bases). V shed 2 bases and J shed 1 base, with 21 bases lying between them. Germline assignment: CDR1 LNHDA and CDR2 SQIVND (reference sequence). The CDR3 spans 19 residues. The CDR3 reads CASSIIGSGLGWSYNEQFF. The CDR3 coding sequence is TGTGCCAGTAGTATAATCGGTAGCGGCTTGGGTTGGTCCTACAATGAGCAGTTCTTC.

V is TRBV3-1 (or the pseudogene TRBV3-2) and J is TRBJ1-1, with TRBD1 as a possible D gene (5 bases). The CDR3 contains 14 residues. In germline, CDR1 is LGHDT, CDR2 YNNKEL (reference sequence). The ends were cut back, 3 bases at V and 4 bases at J, with 12 bases in the middle. CDR3 sequence: CASSHAGRGTEAFF. In DNA, the CDR3 is TGTGCCAGCAGCCATGCAGGGAGGGGCACTGAAGCTTTCTTT.

The chain employs TRBV3-1 (or the pseudogene TRBV3-2) and TRBJ1-2, with TRBD1 as a possible D gene (5 bases). Germline V gives CDR1 LGHDT, CDR2 YNNKEL (reference sequence). Trimming removed 0 bases at V and 5 bases at J, with 19 bases between. The CDR3 has 17 residues. The CDR3 loop is CASSQELDNTLGYGYTF. The CDR3 nucleotides read TGTGCCAGCAGCCAAGAATTGGACAACACCCTAGGGTATGGCTACACCTTC.

V gene TRBV20-1 combines with J gene TRBJ1-2, with D uncertain. The CDR3 length is 11 residues. Trimming left V 7 bases short and J 2 bases short, with 8 bases between. Germline lookup yields CDR1 DFQATT and CDR2 SNEGSKA (reference sequence). CDR3: CSVRQNYGYTF. The CDR3 DNA follows: TGCAGTGTGAGGCAGAACTATGGCTACACCTTC.

The CDR3 DNA reads TGTGCCAGCAGCGTAGAGGACCGCTCCTACAATGAGCAGTTCTTC. This translates into CASSVEDRSYNEQFF. The V gene is TRBV9, the J gene TRBJ2-1; D remains ambiguous. From germline, CDR1 is SGDLS and CDR2 YYNGEE. Trimming left V 0 bases short and J 0 bases short, with 7 bases between. This CDR3 spans 15 amino acids.

The chain is built from TRBV12-2 and TRBJ1-5; no check of the table's D call, TRBD1, against the DNA was made. TRBV12-2 is shown as a pseudogene. This CDR3 comprises 17 residues. The CDR3 here is CASRSRDRERGNQPQHF. CDR3 coding DNA: TGTGCAAGTCGCTCCAGGGACAGGGAAAGGGGCAATCAGCCCCAGCATTTT.